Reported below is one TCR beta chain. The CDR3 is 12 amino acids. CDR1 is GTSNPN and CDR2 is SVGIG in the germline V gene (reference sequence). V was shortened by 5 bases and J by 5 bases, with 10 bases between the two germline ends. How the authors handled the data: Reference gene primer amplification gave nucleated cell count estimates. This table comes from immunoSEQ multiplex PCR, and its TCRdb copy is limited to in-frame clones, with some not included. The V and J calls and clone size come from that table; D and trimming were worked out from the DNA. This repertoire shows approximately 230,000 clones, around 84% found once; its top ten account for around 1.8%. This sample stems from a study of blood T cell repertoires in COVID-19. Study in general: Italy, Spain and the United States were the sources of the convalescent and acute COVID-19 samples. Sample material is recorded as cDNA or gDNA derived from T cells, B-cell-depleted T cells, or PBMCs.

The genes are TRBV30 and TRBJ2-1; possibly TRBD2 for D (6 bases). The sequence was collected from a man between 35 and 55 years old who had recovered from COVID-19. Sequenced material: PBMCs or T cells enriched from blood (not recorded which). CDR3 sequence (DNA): TGTGCCTGGGGCCCGGGGGACAATGAGCAGTTCTTC. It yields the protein CAWGPGDNEQFF.